These T cell receptor beta chains were read from a single sample in a study of a mutant IDH1 vaccine in newly diagnosed glioma. Their recognized antigens are unknown. Assay: immunoSEQ multiplex PCR; the TCRdb copy retains only in-frame clones and omits some. The profile shows about 42,000 clones, approximately 83% of them singletons. The material was PBMCs, obtained from a glioma patient whose treatment included an IDH1 peptide vaccine. The receptors were sampled from a middle-aged man with glioma. The CDR3 runs from the conserved cysteine through the conserved F or W. The order of the fields is clone size, V gene, D gene, J gene, CDR3 protein, CDR3 DNA. The D gene is left open where the match is weak. A clone size is listed for some rows: how often the clone was seen (once, few, many), or a class if it is expanded.

abundance: NA; v_gene: TRBV5-1; d_gene: NA; j_gene: TRBJ2-1; CDR3aa: CASSTLTGGGISNEQFF; CDR3nt: TGCGCCAGCAGCACCCTTACTGGGGGCGGGATTTCCAATGAGCAGTTCTTC
abundance: once; v_gene: TRBV6-1; d_gene: TRBD2; j_gene: TRBJ2-5; CDR3aa: CASSESRGGETQYF; CDR3nt: TGTGCCAGCAGTGAAAGTCGGGGGGGGGAGACCCAGTACTTC
abundance: NA; v_gene: TRBV9; d_gene: NA; j_gene: TRBJ2-7; CDR3aa: CASSVVASSYEQYF; CDR3nt: TGTGCCAGCAGCGTAGTCGCTAGCTCCTACGAGCAGTACTTC
abundance: NA; v_gene: TRBV19; d_gene: NA; j_gene: TRBJ1-5; CDR3aa: CASDTGKGGYQPQHF; CDR3nt: TGTGCCAGTGATACAGGGAAGGGGGGTTATCAGCCCCAGCATTTT
abundance: NA; v_gene: TRBV7-9; d_gene: NA; j_gene: TRBJ2-3; CDR3aa: CASSFWGADTQYF; CDR3nt: TGTGCCAGCAGCTTCTGGGGGGCAGATACGCAGTATTTT
abundance: NA; v_gene: TRBV7-8; d_gene: NA; j_gene: TRBJ2-7; CDR3aa: CASSLQGRYEQYF; CDR3nt: TGTGCCAGCAGCCTACAGGGCCGCTACGAGCAGTACTTC
abundance: NA; v_gene: TRBV5-1; d_gene: NA; j_gene: TRBJ2-5; CDR3aa: CASSFRGSQETQYF; CDR3nt: TGCGCCAGCAGCTTTAGGGGATCCCAAGAGACCCAGTACTTC
abundance: NA; v_gene: TRBV19; d_gene: NA; j_gene: TRBJ2-4; CDR3aa: CASSSAGHSKNIQYF; CDR3nt: TGTGCCAGTAGTAGTGCGGGACACTCCAAAAACATTCAGTACTTC
abundance: NA; v_gene: TRBV15; d_gene: NA; j_gene: TRBJ2-4; CDR3aa: CATSRPLARAKNIQYF; CDR3nt: TGTGCCACCAGCAGACCCCTAGCGCGAGCCAAAAACATTCAGTACTTC
abundance: NA; v_gene: TRBV5-4; d_gene: TRBD2; j_gene: TRBJ2-1; CDR3aa: CASSLAVAGVREQFF; CDR3nt: TGTGCCAGCAGCTTGGCCGTAGCGGGAGTCCGAGAGCAGTTCTTC
abundance: NA; v_gene: TRBV19; d_gene: NA; j_gene: TRBJ2-7; CDR3aa: CASSQKQGRTYEQYF; CDR3nt: TGTGCCAGTAGTCAAAAGCAGGGTCGGACCTACGAGCAGTACTTC
abundance: NA; v_gene: TRBV5-5; d_gene: TRBD1; j_gene: TRBJ2-7; CDR3aa: CASSFPGQGIPSYEQYF; CDR3nt: TGTGCCAGCAGCTTCCCGGGACAGGGGATTCCCTCCTACGAGCAGTACTTC
abundance: once; v_gene: TRBV7-8; d_gene: NA; j_gene: TRBJ2-3; CDR3aa: CASSRRDGTDTQYF; CDR3nt: TGTGCCAGCAGCCGTAGAGACGGCACAGATACGCAGTATTTT
abundance: NA; v_gene: TRBV27; d_gene: TRBD1; j_gene: TRBJ1-1; CDR3aa: CASRPQGKNTEAFF; CDR3nt: TGTGCCAGCAGACCACAGGGGAAGAACACTGAAGCTTTCTTT
abundance: NA; v_gene: TRBV5-1; d_gene: TRBD1; j_gene: TRBJ1-2; CDR3aa: CASSFGQGGGYTF; CDR3nt: TGCGCCAGCAGCTTCGGACAGGGGGGCGGCTACACCTTC
abundance: NA; v_gene: TRBV7-2; d_gene: NA; j_gene: TRBJ2-3; CDR3aa: CASSPAVTSTDTQYF; CDR3nt: TGTGCCAGCAGCCCAGCGGTTACTAGCACAGATACGCAGTATTTT
abundance: NA; v_gene: TRBV2; d_gene: NA; j_gene: TRBJ2-7; CDR3aa: CASSDLVAAPYEQYF; CDR3nt: TGTGCCAGCAGTGATCTTGTGGCAGCGCCCTACGAGCAGTACTTC
abundance: NA; v_gene: TRBV5-4; d_gene: TRBD1; j_gene: TRBJ2-7; CDR3aa: CASSLTGGREQYF; CDR3nt: TGTGCCAGCAGCCTGACAGGGGGCCGCGAGCAGTACTTC
abundance: NA; v_gene: TRBV9; d_gene: NA; j_gene: TRBJ2-2; CDR3aa: CASSRLGSTGELFF; CDR3nt: TGTGCCAGCAGCCGATTGGGGAGTACCGGGGAGCTGTTTTTT
abundance: NA; v_gene: TRBV7-2; d_gene: NA; j_gene: TRBJ1-1; CDR3aa: CASSRGRPQALNTEAFF; CDR3nt: TGTGCCAGCAGCCGGGGACGTCCCCAGGCCCTGAACACTGAAGCTTTCTTT
abundance: NA; v_gene: TRBV18; d_gene: TRBD2; j_gene: TRBJ2-1; CDR3aa: CASSPQPGLASGEQFF; CDR3nt: TGTGCCAGCTCACCACAACCGGGACTAGCTTCTGGTGAGCAGTTCTTC
abundance: NA; v_gene: TRBV6-1; d_gene: NA; j_gene: TRBJ1-1; CDR3aa: CASTMTHGVTEAFF; CDR3nt: TGTGCCAGCACTATGACACATGGGGTCACTGAAGCTTTCTTT
abundance: NA; v_gene: TRBV5-1; d_gene: TRBD2; j_gene: TRBJ2-5; CDR3aa: CASSLAEGIAGEETQYF; CDR3nt: TGCGCCAGCAGCTTGGCTGAGGGAATAGCGGGGGAAGAGACCCAGTACTTC
abundance: NA; v_gene: TRBV7-3; d_gene: TRBD1; j_gene: TRBJ2-7; CDR3aa: CASPPVGDREVEQYF; CDR3nt: TGTGCCAGCCCCCCGGTTGGGGACAGGGAGGTCGAGCAGTACTTC
abundance: NA; v_gene: TRBV25-1; d_gene: NA; j_gene: TRBJ2-2; CDR3aa: CASSEERAPNTGELFF; CDR3nt: TGTGCCAGCAGTGAAGAAAGAGCACCGAACACCGGGGAGCTGTTTTTT
abundance: once; v_gene: TRBV7-8; d_gene: TRBD2; j_gene: TRBJ2-5; CDR3aa: CASSNRAGVWYF; CDR3nt: TGTGCCAGCAGCAACCGAGCGGGAGTTTGGTACTTC
abundance: NA; v_gene: TRBV5-4; d_gene: NA; j_gene: TRBJ2-3; CDR3aa: CASTVGAGVTDTQYF; CDR3nt: TGTGCCAGCACAGTGGGGGCCGGAGTCACAGATACGCAGTATTTT
abundance: NA; v_gene: TRBV7-2; d_gene: NA; j_gene: TRBJ2-7; CDR3aa: CASTLGREYNEQYF; CDR3nt: TGTGCCAGCACCCTGGGCAGGGAATATAACGAGCAGTACTTC
abundance: NA; v_gene: TRBV5-1; d_gene: NA; j_gene: TRBJ2-3; CDR3aa: CASSISADTQYF; CDR3nt: TGCGCCAGCAGCATCTCAGCAGATACGCAGTATTTT
abundance: NA; v_gene: TRBV12-5; d_gene: NA; j_gene: TRBJ2-6; CDR3aa: CASGRATGANVLTF; CDR3nt: TGTGCTAGTGGACGAGCAACTGGGGCCAACGTCCTGACTTTC
abundance: NA; v_gene: TRBV18; d_gene: TRBD2; j_gene: TRBJ2-1; CDR3aa: CASSRTSGSNEQFF; CDR3nt: TGTGCCAGCTCACGAACTAGCGGGAGTAATGAGCAGTTCTTC
abundance: NA; v_gene: TRBV6-5; d_gene: NA; j_gene: TRBJ2-3; CDR3aa: CASRRDSTDTQYF; CDR3nt: TGTGCCAGCAGAAGGGACAGCACAGATACGCAGTATTTT